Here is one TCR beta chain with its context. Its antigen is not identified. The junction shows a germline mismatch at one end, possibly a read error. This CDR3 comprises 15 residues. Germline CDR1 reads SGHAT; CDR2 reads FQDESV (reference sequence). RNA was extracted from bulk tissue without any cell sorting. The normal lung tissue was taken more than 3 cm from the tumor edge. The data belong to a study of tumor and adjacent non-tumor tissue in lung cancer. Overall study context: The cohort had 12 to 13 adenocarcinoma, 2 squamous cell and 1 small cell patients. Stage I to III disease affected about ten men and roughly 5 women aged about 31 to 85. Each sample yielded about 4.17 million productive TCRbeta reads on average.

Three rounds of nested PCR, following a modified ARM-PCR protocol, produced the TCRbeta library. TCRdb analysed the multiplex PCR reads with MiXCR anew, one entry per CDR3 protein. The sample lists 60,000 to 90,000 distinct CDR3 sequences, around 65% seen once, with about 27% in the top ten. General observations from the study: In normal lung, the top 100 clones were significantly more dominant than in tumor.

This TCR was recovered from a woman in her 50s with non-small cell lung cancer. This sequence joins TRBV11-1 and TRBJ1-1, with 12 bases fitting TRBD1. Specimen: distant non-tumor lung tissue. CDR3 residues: CASSFQGQGAFEAFF. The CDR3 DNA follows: TGTGCAAGCAGCTTTCAGGGACAGGGGGCTTTTGAAGCTTTCTTT.